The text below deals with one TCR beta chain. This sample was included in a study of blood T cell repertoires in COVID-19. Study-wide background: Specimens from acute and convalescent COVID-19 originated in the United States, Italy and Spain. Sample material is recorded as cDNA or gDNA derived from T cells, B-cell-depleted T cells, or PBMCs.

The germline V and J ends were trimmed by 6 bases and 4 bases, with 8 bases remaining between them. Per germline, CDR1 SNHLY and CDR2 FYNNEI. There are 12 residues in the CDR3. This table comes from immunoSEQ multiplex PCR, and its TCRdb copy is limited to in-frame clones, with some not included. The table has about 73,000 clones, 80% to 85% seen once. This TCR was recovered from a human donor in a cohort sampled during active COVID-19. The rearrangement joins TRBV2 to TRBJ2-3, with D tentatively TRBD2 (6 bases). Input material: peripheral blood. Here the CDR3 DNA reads TGTGCCAGCAGCCGGGACTCAGATACGCAGTATTTT. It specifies CASSRDSDTQYF.